The sequence of this TCR beta chain was determined in a study of PD-1 blockade in classical Hodgkin lymphoma. Overall study results and limits: Baseline TCR diversity was reportedly lower in newly diagnosed patients than healthy donors. Prior to therapy, complete responders displayed diversity much like that of newly diagnosed patients.

Brentuximab vedotin exposure varied among the patients, all of whom had relapsed after autologous stem cell transplantation. The method was immunoSEQ multiplex PCR; TCRdb's version includes in-frame clones alone and lacks a portion of them. The table includes about 24,000 clones, about 74% detected once. This CDR3 spans 13 amino acids. The germline gives CDR1 SGHAT, CDR2 FQNNGV. Trimming removed 4 bases from V and 1 base from J, with 7 bases in between. With respect to this clone: The antigen is not known.

The chain employs TRBV11-2 and TRBJ1-1; D is unresolved. The sequences come from peripheral blood mononuclear cells (PBMCs), collected before the second cycle of nivolumab. The TCR was taken from a human donor with classical Hodgkin lymphoma. CDR3 DNA sequence: TGTGCCAGCAGCTCAGAGACGAACACTGAAGCTTTCTTT. It codes for CASSSETNTEAFF.